Below, 16 T cell receptor beta chains from the same sample are listed, as sequenced in a study of CD8 T cells in ankylosing spondylitis. TCRdb analysed the 5' RACE reads with MiXCR anew, one entry per CDR3 protein. The sample lists 150,000 to 200,000 distinct CDR3 sequences; 11% were seen once. What was sequenced was blood, either unsorted or a sorted T cell fraction (not recorded which). These receptors were taken from a male donor with ankylosing spondylitis or in good health (not recorded which).

This clonotype was seen ten or more times. V and J are TRBV5-4 and TRBJ2-2; 8 bases agree with TRBD2. The CDR3 has 16 amino acids. Looked up from germline, CDR1 is SGHNT and CDR2 is YYREEE (reference sequence). Trimming removed 1 base from V and 6 bases from J; junction bases left unmatched: 8. The CDR3 protein is CASSLFHPGGAGELFF. CDR3 DNA sequence: TGTGCCAGCAGCTTGTTTCACCCGGGAGGGGCCGGGGAGCTGTTTTTT.

This clonotype was picked up many times. J is TRBJ2-2 and V is TRBV10-2; a weak D match, TRBD2 (5 bases). The V gene's germline CDR1 is WSHSY and CDR2 SAAADI. With 8 bases removed from V and 2 bases from J, the gap between germline ends came to 21 bases. The CDR3 has 17 residues. The CDR3 nucleotides are TGCGCCAGCGGAGGCATTTCACCGACTCTTAACACCGGGGAGCTGTTTTTT. This gives the protein CASGGISPTLNTGELFF.

This clonotype was detected ten times or more. The CDR3 loop reads CASSRDYPSGDTQYF. The CDR3 region has the DNA TGCGCCAGTTCCCGGGACTACCCGTCGGGGGATACGCAGTATTTT. The rearrangement uses TRBV5-1 and TRBJ2-3; TRBD2 aligns across 7 bases. Germline loops: CDR1 SGHRS, CDR2 YFSETQ. The CDR3 is 15 residues long. The ends lost 8 bases at V and 6 bases at J; junction bases unmatched: 15.

This clonotype was seen many times. The CDR3 loop is CASSGMGRGSEPKYDEQFF. The CDR3 bases are TGTGCCAGCAGTGGGATGGGCAGGGGATCAGAACCCAAATACGATGAGCAGTTCTTC. V is TRBV2 and J is TRBJ2-1; a weak D match, TRBD1 (6 bases). The V gene's germline CDR1 is SNHLY and CDR2 FYNNEI. CDR3 length: 19 residues. Deletions cut 4 bases from V and 8 bases from J, with 30 bases between.

This clonotype was seen ten or more times. The J gene is TRBJ1-2, the V gene TRBV5-1, with D maybe TRBD1 (5 bases). The V and J ends lost 1 base and 6 bases respectively, with 16 bases between them. Germline V gene data show CDR1 as SGHRS and CDR2 as YFSETQ. The CDR3 loop spans 15 amino acids. CDR3 nucleotides: TGCGCCAGCAGCTTGCGAGGTACGGGGCGGAATGGCTACACCTTC. Its translation is CASSLRGTGRNGYTF.

Only a few counts were recorded for this clonotype. CDR3 in amino acids: CASSFEIGHDAYEQYF. CDR3 bases: TGTGCCAGCAGTTTTGAGATAGGGCACGACGCCTACGAGCAGTACTTC. The V gene is TRBV28, the J gene TRBJ2-7; no reliable D call. Per germline, CDR1 MDHEN and CDR2 SYDVKM. Trimming shortened V by 3 bases and J by 2 bases, and 17 bases separated the two germline ends. The CDR3 length is 16 residues.

This clonotype was picked up many times. V gene TRBV5-1 combines with J gene TRBJ1-4; no clear D. The germline V gene has CDR1 SGHRS and CDR2 YFSETQ. The CDR3 consists of 16 residues. Between the trimmed V and J ends, which lost 4 bases and 0 bases, there was a span of 13 bases. CDR3 amino acids: CASSPRTEATNEKLFF. CDR3 DNA sequence: TGCGCCAGCAGCCCGAGGACGGAAGCAACTAATGAAAAACTGTTTTTT.

This clonotype was observed many times. J is TRBJ1-2 and V is TRBV12-3 or TRBV12-4; possibly TRBD1 for D (5 bases). V gave up 2 bases and J gave up 8 bases, with 21 bases separating them. The length of the CDR3 is 16 residues. Here the CDR3 DNA reads TGTGCCAGCAGTTTAAGTCTTAGGGGAGGGCAGAACGGCTACACCTTC. Amino acids: CASSLSLRGGQNGYTF.

This clonotype was picked up many times. V is TRBV9 and J is TRBJ1-1; D remains unclear. V lost 0 bases and J lost 3, with 9 bases in between. CDR1 and CDR2 (germline): SGDLS, YYNGEE. The CDR3 loop spans 14 amino acids. CDR3 loop: CASSVGQEYTEAFF. For the CDR3, the DNA is TGTGCCAGCAGCGTAGGTCAGGAGTACACTGAAGCTTTCTTT.

As to this clonotype: At one of its ends the junction is not consistent with the germline gene, which may arise from a read error. The chain links TRBV20-1 to TRBJ1-1; D remains unclear. Germline CDR1 DFQATT, CDR2 SNEGSKA (reference sequence). CDR3 size: 15 residues. The CDR3 DNA is TGCAGTGTTAGACCTCCGGGGATGGGGAACACTGAAGCTTTCTTT. Its translation is CSVRPPGMGNTEAFF.

This clonotype occurred many times. The gene calls are TRBV25-1 and TRBJ1-1; D remains ambiguous. Trimming took 6 bases from V and 4 from J, leaving 18 bases between them. The CDR3 contains 15 residues. The germline V gene has CDR1 MGHDK and CDR2 SYGVNS. DNA of the CDR3: TGTGCCAGCAGGGATGAAGGTCCAAGGAGCACTGAAGCTTTCTTT. It yields the protein CASRDEGPRSTEAFF.

At least ten counts were recorded for this clonotype. This chain connects TRBV15 to TRBJ1-1; D uncertain. This CDR3 has 14 residues. CDR1 LNHNV and CDR2 YYDKDF come from the germline V gene (reference sequence). V was clipped by 1 base and J by 1 base, with 7 bases between them. DNA for the CDR3: TGTGCCACCAGCAGAGCGCCGGCGAACACTGAAGCTTTCTTT. Its protein product is CATSRAPANTEAFF.

Ten or more counts support this clonotype. V gene TRBV27 combines with J gene TRBJ1-5, with TRBD1 matching 8 bases. The CDR3 is 15 amino acids. Germline assignment: CDR1 MNHEY and CDR2 SMNVEV (reference sequence). The trim removed 6 bases at V and 6 bases at J, leaving 10 bases unmatched. CDR3 loop: CASRVGQGTGQPQHF. CDR3 bases: TGTGCCAGCAGGGTCGGACAGGGTACGGGTCAGCCCCAGCATTTT.

Turning to this clonotype: A much larger clone differs from this one at a single base, so this may be a read error. The V call is TRBV12-3 or TRBV12-4, the J call TRBJ2-3; the D is unclear. The CDR3 has 12 residues. The ends were cut back, 1 base at V and 5 bases at J, with 4 bases in the middle. CDR3 coding DNA: TGTGCCAGCAGTTTAGGCATAGATACGCAGTATTTT. Protein product: CASSLGIDTQYF.

The chain has TRBV6-5 and TRBJ2-2, with 10 bases lining up with TRBD2. Germline assignment: CDR1 MNHEY and CDR2 SVGAGI. V was clipped by 2 bases and J by 3 bases; unmatched bases: 12. The CDR3 consists of 19 residues. The CDR3 here is CASSYSASGSFGDTGELFF. The CDR3 bases are TGTGCCAGCAGTTACAGTGCTAGCGGGAGTTTTGGGGACACCGGGGAGCTGTTTTTT.

There are many counts of this clonotype. This chain joins TRBV12-3 or TRBV12-4 and TRBJ2-5, with D tentatively TRBD1 (6 bases). The CDR3 spans 12 residues. The V and J ends lost 3 bases and 4 bases respectively, with 6 bases between them. The DNA of the CDR3 is TGTGCCAGCAGTTTCAGGGGAGAGACCCAGTACTTC. Translating gives CASSFRGETQYF.